This TCR beta chain was identified during a study of shared clonotypes between healthy human individuals. The sample holds one count of this clone. Donors comprised healthy HIV-negative adults lacking recent acute infections or vaccinations. With unsorted samples, genomic DNA was obtained from around 98 million PBMCs. Assay used: immunoSEQ multiplex PCR; TCRdb lists only in-frame clones, some missing. Among about 490,000 clones listed, less than 80% were seen once. CDR1 and CDR2 (germline): SNHLY, FYNNEI. The CDR3 runs to 14 residues. V shed 7 bases and J 4 bases; nucleotides not matched to a gene: 5. The rearrangement joins TRBV2 to TRBJ1-4; 8 positions match TRBD1. The clonotype was recovered from a middle-aged woman in good health. Some clones in this sample may be carry-over from other donors' samples. Sequenced input: PBMCs. CDR3 protein: CASMKGQDNEKLFF. Here the CDR3 DNA reads TGTGCCAGCATGAAGGGACAGGATAATGAAAAACTGTTTTTT.